The source of this TCR beta chain is a study of PD-L1 blockade in urothelial cancer. TCRdb's table, derived via immunoSEQ multiplex PCR, lists solely in-frame clones and lacks some. The profile covers 45,000 or so clones, with 75% to 90% appearing a single time and roughly 1.8% taken by the ten largest. The time point: pretreatment peripheral blood. Germline V CDR1 and CDR2: SGHVS, FQNEAQ. The CDR3 has 15 amino acids. Trimming removed 5 bases at V and 5 bases at J, with 18 bases between. This TCR was sampled from a man aged 50-60 years with urothelial cancer. The specimen was PBMCs, collected around atezolizumab (anti-PD-L1) treatment. The V gene is TRBV7-8, the J gene TRBJ1-1; D possibly corresponds to TRBD1 (6 bases). The CDR3 is CASSRGGEGRTEAFF. Here the CDR3 DNA reads TGTGCCAGCAGCAGAGGGGGGGAAGGTAGAACTGAAGCTTTCTTT.